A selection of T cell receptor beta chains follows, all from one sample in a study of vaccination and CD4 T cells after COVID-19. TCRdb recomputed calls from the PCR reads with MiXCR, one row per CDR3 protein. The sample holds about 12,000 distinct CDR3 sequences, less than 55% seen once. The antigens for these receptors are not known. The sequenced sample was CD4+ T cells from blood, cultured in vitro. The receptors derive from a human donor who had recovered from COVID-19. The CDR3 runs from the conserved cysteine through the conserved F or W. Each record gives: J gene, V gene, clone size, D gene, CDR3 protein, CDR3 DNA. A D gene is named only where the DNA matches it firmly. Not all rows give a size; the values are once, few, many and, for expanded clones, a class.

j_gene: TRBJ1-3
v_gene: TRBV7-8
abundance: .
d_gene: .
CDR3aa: CASSRDSNSGNTIYF
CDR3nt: TGTGCCAGCAGCCGGGACTCCAACTCTGGAAACACCATATATTTT

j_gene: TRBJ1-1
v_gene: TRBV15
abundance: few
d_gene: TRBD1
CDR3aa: CATSSETGGSEVAFF
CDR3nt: TGTGCCACCAGCAGTGAGACAGGGGGCTCGGAAGTAGCTTTCTTT

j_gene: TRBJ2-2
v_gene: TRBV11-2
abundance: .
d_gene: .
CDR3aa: CASSLESGRNTGELFF
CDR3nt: TGTGCCAGCAGCTTAGAGTCGGGGCGGAACACCGGGGAGCTGTTTTTT

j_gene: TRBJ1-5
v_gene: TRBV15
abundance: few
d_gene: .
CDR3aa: CATSSLERGVSNQPQHF
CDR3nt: TGTGCCACCAGCAGTCTCGAGCGGGGGGTAAGCAATCAGCCCCAGCATTTT

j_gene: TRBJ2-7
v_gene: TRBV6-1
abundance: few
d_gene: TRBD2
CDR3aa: CATHGERGGLVYEQYF
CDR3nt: TGTGCCACCCATGGGGAGCGGGGGGGCCTAGTCTACGAGCAGTACTTC

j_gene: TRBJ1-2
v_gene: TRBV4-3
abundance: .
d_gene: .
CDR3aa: CASSRSRDTNYGYTF
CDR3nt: TGCGCCAGCAGCCGAAGCCGGGACACCAACTATGGCTACACCTTC

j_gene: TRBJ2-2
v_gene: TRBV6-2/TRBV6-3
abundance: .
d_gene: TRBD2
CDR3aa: CASSYGGLAGNTGELFF
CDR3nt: TGTGCCAGCAGTTACGGGGGACTAGCGGGGAACACCGGGGAGCTGTTTTTT

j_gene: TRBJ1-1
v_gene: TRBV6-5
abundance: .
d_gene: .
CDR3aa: CASSYSRNTEAFF
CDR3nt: TGTGCCAGCAGTTACTCCAGGAACACTGAAGCTTTCTTT

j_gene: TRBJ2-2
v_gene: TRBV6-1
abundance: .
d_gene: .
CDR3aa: CASSDPGRLNTGELFF
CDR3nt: TGTGCCAGCAGCGACCCGGGCAGACTAAACACCGGGGAGCTGTTTTTT

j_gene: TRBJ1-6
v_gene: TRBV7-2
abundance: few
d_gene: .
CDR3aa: CASSLSGSRGNSPLHF
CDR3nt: TGTGCCAGCAGCTTAAGCGGGAGCAGGGGTAATTCACCCCTCCACTTT

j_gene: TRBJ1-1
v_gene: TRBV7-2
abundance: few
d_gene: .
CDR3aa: CASSFDGENTEAFF
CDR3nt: TGTGCCAGCAGCTTTGACGGGGAAAACACTGAAGCTTTCTTT

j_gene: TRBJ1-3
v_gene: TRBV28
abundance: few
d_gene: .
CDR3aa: CASKVAASSGNTIYF
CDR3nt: TGTGCCTCGAAAGTGGCAGCCAGCTCTGGAAACACCATATATTTT

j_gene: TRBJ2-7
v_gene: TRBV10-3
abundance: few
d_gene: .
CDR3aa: CAIIQDGSYEQYF
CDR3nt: TGTGCCATCATACAGGACGGGTCCTACGAGCAGTACTTC

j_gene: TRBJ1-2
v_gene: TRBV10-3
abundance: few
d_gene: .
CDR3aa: CAISEGSYGYTF
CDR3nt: TGTGCCATCAGTGAGGGTTCCTATGGCTACACCTTC

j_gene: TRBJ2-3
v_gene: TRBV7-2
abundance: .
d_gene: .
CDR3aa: CASSLEYTDTQYF
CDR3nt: TGTGCCAGCAGCTTAGAGTACACAGATACGCAGTATTTT

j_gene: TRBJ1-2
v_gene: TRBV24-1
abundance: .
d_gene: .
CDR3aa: CATSDTINYGYTF
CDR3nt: TGTGCCACCAGTGACACCATAAACTATGGCTACACCTTC

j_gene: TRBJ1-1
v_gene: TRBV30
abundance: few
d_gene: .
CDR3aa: CAWSTGSTEAFF
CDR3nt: TGTGCCTGGAGTACAGGGAGCACTGAAGCTTTCTTT

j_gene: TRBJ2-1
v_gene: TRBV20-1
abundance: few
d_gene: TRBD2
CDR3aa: CSARETSGGAGEQFF
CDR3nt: TGCAGTGCTAGAGAGACTAGCGGGGGGGCGGGTGAGCAGTTCTTC

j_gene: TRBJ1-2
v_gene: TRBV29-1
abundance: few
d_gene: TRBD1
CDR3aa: CSVGGGQGPYGYTF
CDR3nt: TGCAGCGTTGGGGGGGGACAGGGCCCATATGGCTACACCTTC

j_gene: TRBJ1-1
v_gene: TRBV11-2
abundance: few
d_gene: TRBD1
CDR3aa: CASTRQGGTEAFF
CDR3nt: TGTGCCAGCACGAGACAGGGTGGCACTGAAGCTTTCTTT

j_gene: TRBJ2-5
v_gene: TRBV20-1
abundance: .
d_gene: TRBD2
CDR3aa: CSAKHGGRGETQYF
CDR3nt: TGCAGTGCTAAGCATGGCGGGAGGGGAGAGACCCAGTACTTC

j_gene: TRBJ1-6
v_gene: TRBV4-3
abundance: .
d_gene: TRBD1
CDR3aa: CASSHPGTGNSPLHF
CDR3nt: TGCGCCAGCAGCCATCCCGGGACAGGGAATTCACCCCTCCACTTT

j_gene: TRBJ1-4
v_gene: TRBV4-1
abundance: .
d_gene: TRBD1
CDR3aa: CASRGSSDRGNEKLFF
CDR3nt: TGCGCCAGCAGAGGATCAAGTGACAGGGGTAATGAAAAACTGTTTTTT

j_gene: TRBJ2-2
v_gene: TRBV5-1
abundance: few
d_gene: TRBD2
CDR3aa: CASSLHASGGLNTGELFF
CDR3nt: TGCGCCAGCAGCTTACATGCTAGCGGGGGGCTGAACACCGGGGAGCTGTTTTTT

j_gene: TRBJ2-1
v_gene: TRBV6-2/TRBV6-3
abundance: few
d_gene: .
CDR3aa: CASSTTQVGVNEQFF
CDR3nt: TGTGCCAGCAGTACCACCCAAGTGGGTGTCAATGAGCAGTTCTTC

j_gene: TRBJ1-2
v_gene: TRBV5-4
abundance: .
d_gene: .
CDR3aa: CASSLGGANYGYTF
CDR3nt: TGTGCCAGCAGCTTGGGAGGAGCTAACTATGGCTACACCTTC

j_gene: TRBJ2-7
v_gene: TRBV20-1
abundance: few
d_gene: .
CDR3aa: CSARGRGVYEQYF
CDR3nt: TGCAGTGCTAGGGGCAGGGGTGTTTACGAGCAGTACTTC

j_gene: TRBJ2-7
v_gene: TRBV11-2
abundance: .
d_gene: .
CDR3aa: CASRRDSGSSYEQYF
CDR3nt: TGTGCCAGCAGACGCGACAGTGGGTCCTCCTACGAGCAGTACTTC

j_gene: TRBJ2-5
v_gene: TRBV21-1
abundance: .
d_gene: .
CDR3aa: CASKPLGAQTQYF
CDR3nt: TGTGCCAGCAAACCCCTTGGGGCGCAGACCCAGTACTTC

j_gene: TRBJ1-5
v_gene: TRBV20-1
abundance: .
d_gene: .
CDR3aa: CSATQGSSNQPQHF
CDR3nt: TGCAGTGCTACCCAGGGTTCTAGCAATCAGCCCCAGCATTTT

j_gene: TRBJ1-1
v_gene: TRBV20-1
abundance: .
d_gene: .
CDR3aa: CSASQGRLNTEAFF
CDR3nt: TGCAGTGCTAGTCAGGGGCGCTTGAACACTGAAGCTTTCTTT

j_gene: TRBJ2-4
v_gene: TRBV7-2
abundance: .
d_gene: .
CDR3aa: CASSDLPGEAKNIQYF
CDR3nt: TGTGCCAGCAGCGACCTCCCCGGGGAAGCCAAAAACATTCAGTACTTC

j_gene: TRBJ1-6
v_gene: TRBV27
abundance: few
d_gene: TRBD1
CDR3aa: CASSYGQGTSPLHF
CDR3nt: TGTGCCAGCAGTTACGGACAGGGAACTTCACCCCTCCACTTT

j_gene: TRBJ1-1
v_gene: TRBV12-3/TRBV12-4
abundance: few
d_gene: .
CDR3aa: CASSVITEAFF
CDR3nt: TGTGCCAGCAGTGTTATCACTGAAGCTTTCTTT

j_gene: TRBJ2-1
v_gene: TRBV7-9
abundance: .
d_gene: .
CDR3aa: CASSLSGNEQFF
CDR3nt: TGCGCCAGCAGCTTGTCGGGTAATGAGCAGTTCTTC

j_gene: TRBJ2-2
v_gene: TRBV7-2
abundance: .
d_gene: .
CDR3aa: CASSSDGTLNTGELFF
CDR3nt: TGTGCCAGCAGCTCCGACGGGACTCTAAACACCGGGGAGCTGTTTTTT

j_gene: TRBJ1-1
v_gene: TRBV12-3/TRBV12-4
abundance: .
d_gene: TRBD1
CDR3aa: CASSLGQSMNTEAFF
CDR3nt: TGTGCCAGCAGTTTGGGACAGTCAATGAACACTGAAGCTTTCTTT

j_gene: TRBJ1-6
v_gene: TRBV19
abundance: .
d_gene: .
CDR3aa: CASSPLHLGGSYNSPLHF
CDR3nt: TGTGCCAGCTCCCCGTTGCACCTCGGGGGCTCCTATAATTCACCCCTCCACTTT

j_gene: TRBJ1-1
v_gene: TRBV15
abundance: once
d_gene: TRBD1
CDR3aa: CATSITGQAGLGAFF
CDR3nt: TGTGCCACCAGCATCACAGGACAGGCCGGGCTAGGAGCTTTCTTT

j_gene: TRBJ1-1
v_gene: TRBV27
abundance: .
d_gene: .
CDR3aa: CAIHRSNTEAFF
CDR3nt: TGTGCCATTCACAGGAGCAACACTGAAGCTTTCTTT

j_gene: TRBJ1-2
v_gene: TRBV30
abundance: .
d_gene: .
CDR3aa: CAWSQDGTGGYTF
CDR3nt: TGTGCCTGGAGCCAAGACGGCACTGGTGGCTACACCTTC

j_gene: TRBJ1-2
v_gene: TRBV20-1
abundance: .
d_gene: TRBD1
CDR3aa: CSATRGLGQGGPDYGYTF
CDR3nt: TGCAGTGCCACCCGTGGGTTAGGACAGGGCGGGCCTGACTATGGCTACACCTTC

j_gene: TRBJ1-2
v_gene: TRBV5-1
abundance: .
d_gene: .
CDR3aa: CASSPQHSSTRLDGYTF
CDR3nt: TGCGCCAGCAGCCCCCAGCACAGCAGCACTAGGCTTGACGGCTACACCTTC

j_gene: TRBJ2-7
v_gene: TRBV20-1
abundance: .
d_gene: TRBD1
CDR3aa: CSASRISAGGTAYEQYF
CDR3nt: TGCAGTGCTAGCCGGATTAGCGCAGGGGGCACCGCCTACGAGCAGTACTTC

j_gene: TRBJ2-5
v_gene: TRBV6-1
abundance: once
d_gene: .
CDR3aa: CASSRWGNQETQYF
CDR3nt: TGTGCCAGCAGCCGATGGGGGAACCAAGAGACCCAGTACTTC

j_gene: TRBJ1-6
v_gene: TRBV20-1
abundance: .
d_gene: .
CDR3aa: CSASRGGRRSESSYNSPLHF
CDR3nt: TGCAGTGCTAGTAGGGGAGGGAGACGGTCAGAAAGCTCCTATAATTCACCCCTCCACTTT

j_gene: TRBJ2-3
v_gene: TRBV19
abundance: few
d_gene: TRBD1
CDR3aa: CASSSMGQNTDTQYF
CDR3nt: TGTGCCAGTAGTTCCATGGGACAGAACACAGATACGCAGTATTTT

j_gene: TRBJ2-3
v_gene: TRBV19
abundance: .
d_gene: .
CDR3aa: CASSEGGFSTDTQYF
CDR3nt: TGTGCCAGTAGCGAGGGGGGTTTTAGCACAGATACGCAGTATTTT

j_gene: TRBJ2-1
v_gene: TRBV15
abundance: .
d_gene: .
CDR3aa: CATSLSERIRQFF
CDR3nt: TGTGCCACCAGCTTGAGCGAACGGATCCGGCAGTTCTTC

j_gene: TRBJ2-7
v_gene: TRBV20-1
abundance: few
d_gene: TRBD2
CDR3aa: CSARIAGVYEQYF
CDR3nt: TGCAGTGCTAGAATCGCGGGAGTGTACGAGCAGTACTTC

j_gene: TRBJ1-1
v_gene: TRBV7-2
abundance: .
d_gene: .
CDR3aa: CASSLSRANTEAFF
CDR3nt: TGTGCCAGCAGCTTAAGTAGGGCGAACACTGAAGCTTTCTTT

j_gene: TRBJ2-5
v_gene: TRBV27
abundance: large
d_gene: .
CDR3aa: CASSLGSPHFGETQYF
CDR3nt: TGTGCCAGCAGTTTGGGCTCACCGCATTTCGGGGAGACCCAGTACTTC

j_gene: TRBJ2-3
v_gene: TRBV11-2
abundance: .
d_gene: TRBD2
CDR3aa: CASSLGLAEQYF
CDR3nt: TGTGCCAGCAGCTTAGGGCTAGCGGAGCAGTATTTT